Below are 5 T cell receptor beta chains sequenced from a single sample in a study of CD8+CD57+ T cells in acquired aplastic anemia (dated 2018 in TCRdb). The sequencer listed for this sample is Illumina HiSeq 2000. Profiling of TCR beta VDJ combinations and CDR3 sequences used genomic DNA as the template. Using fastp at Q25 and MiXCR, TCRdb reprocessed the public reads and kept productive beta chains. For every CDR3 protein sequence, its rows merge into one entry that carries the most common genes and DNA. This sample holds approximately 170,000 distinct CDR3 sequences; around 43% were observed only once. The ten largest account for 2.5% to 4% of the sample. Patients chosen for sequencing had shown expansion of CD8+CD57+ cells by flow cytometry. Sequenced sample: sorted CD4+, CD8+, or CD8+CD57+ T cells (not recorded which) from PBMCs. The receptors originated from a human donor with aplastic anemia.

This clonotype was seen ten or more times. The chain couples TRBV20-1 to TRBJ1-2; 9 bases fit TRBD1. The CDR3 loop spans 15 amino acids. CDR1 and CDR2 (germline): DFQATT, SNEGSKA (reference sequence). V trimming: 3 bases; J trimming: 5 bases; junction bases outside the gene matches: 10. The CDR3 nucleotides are TGCAGTGCTAGCTTACAGGGGGCGGAGGGTTATGGCTACACCTTC. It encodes CSASLQGAEGYGYTF.

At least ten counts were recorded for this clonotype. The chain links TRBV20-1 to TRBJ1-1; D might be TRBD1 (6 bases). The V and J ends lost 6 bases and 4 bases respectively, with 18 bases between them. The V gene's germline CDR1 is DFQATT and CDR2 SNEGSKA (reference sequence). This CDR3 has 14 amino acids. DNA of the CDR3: TGCAGTGCCAGGGGCGGGGGGGCTAGCACTGAAGCTTTCTTT. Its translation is CSARGGGASTEAFF.

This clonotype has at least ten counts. The CDR3 DNA reads TGTGCCAGCGCCCCTCTAGCGGCCCAAGAGACCCAGTACTTC. As protein: CASAPLAAQETQYF. V and J are TRBV2 and TRBJ2-5; 7 positions match TRBD2. The CDR3 is made up of 14 amino acids. Losses at the gene ends were 8 bases for V and 1 base for J; bases not matched to a gene: 7. In germline, CDR1 is SNHLY, CDR2 FYNNEI.

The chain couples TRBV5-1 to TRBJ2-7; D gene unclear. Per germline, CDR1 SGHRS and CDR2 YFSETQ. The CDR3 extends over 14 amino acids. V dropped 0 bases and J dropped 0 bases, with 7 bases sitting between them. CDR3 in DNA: TGCGCCAGCAGCTTGGAAGGGTACTCCTACGAGCAGTACTTC. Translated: CASSLEGYSYEQYF.

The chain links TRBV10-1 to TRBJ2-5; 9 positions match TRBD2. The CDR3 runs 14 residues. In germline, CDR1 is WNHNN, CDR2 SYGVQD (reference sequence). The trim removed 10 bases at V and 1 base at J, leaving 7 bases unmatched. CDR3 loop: CATSSAGGQETQYF. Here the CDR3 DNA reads TGCGCCACCTCTTCAGCGGGGGGCCAAGAGACCCAGTACTTC.